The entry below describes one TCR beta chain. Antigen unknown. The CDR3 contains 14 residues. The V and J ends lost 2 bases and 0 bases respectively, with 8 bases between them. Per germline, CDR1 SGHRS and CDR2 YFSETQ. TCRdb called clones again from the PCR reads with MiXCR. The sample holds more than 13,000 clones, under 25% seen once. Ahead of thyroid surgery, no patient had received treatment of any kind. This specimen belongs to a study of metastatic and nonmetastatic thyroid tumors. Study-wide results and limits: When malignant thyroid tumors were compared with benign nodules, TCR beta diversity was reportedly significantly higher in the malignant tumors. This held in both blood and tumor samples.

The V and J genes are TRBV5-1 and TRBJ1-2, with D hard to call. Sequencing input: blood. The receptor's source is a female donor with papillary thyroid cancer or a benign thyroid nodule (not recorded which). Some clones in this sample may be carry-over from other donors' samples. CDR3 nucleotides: TGCGCCAGCAGCTTCGAGACACCTAACTATGGCTACACCTTC. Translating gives CASSFETPNYGYTF. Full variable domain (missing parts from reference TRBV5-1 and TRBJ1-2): KAGVTQTPRYLIKTRGQQVTLSCSPISGHRSVSWYQQTPGQGLQFLFEYFSETQRNKGNFPGRFSGRQFSNSRSEMNVSTLELGDSALYLCASSFETPNYGYTFGSGTRLTVV.